Many counts were recorded for the clone carrying this TCR beta chain. Indicated time point: newly diagnosed GD, antithyroid drugs for less than 3 months. After RNA was extracted from PBMCs, the TCR library was made from it. Building of the TCR beta libraries involved iRepertoire HTBI primers and Arm-PCR of CDR3 regions. TCRdb called the multiplex PCR reads again in MiXCR, with one record for every CDR3 protein. The table lists roughly 500,000 distinct CDR3 sequences, about 14% of them singletons. These data are taken from a study of regulatory T cells in long-lasting Graves disease. Study details: Antithyroid drug intake by newly diagnosed Graves' patients had lasted under 3 months.

There are 14 residues in the CDR3. The germline gives CDR1 PRHDT, CDR2 FYEKMQ (reference sequence). Trimming removed 6 bases from V and 5 bases from J; junction bases left unmatched: 4. These data were also reused for a study on T cells in Graves' hyperthyroidism and ophthalmopathy.

The chain uses TRBV13 and TRBJ1-4, with 9 bases that match TRBD1. This receptor was identified in a woman aged 50 to 65 with Graves disease. The material sequenced was peripheral blood mononuclear cells (PBMCs), taken at new diagnosis, from a patient treated with antithyroid drugs. The DNA of the CDR3 is TGTGCCAGCAGTTCCGGGACAGGGAATGAAAAACTGTTTTTT. Encoded protein: CASSSGTGNEKLFF.